The 32 T cell receptor beta chains reported below all come from one sample, sequenced in a study of T cell responses to AZD1222 COVID-19 vaccine. The method was immunoSEQ multiplex PCR; TCRdb's version includes in-frame clones alone and lacks a portion of them. The sample yields 150,000 to 200,000 clones, around 87% seen once. Sample: peripheral blood, taken on day 0 of MenACWY control vaccination. Receptor source: an adult in good health.

This clone was counted a few times. This chain joins TRBV4-1 and TRBJ1-5, with 11 bases that match TRBD1. With V trimmed by 0 bases and J by 5 bases, 3 bases remained unmatched. The CDR3 consists of 16 residues. Germline V CDR1 and CDR2: MGHRA, YSYEKL. The CDR3 DNA reads as TGCGCCAGCAGCCAAGACCCGGGACAGGGGGATCAGCCCCAGCATTTT. This gives the protein CASSQDPGQGDQPQHF.

This sequence joins TRBV6-2 or TRBV6-3 and TRBJ2-5; D may be TRBD2 (7 bases). V shed 4 bases and J shed 2 bases, with 17 bases lying between them. CDR3 length equals 16 residues. Germline assignment: CDR1 MNHEY and CDR2 SVGEGT. For the CDR3, the DNA is TGTGCCAGCAGTTCATGGGGGGGCCTGGTTCAAGAGACCCAGTACTTC. Encoded protein: CASSSWGGLVQETQYF.

The genes are TRBV19 and TRBJ2-7; D is unclear. Germline CDR1 reads LNHDA; CDR2 reads SQIVND (reference sequence). The CDR3 consists of 11 residues. V was cut by 11 bases and J by 4 bases, with 12 bases left in between. The CDR3 spells CASGDGYEQYF. In DNA form, the CDR3 reads TGTGCCTCCGGCGACGGTTACGAGCAGTACTTC.

The rearrangement uses TRBV4-1 and TRBJ1-2; 8 bases match TRBD1. V was pared by 4 bases and J by 3 bases, with 4 bases of the junction left unmatched. This CDR3 is 14 amino acids long. Per the germline V gene, CDR1 is MGHRA and CDR2 is YSYEKL. As DNA, the CDR3 is TGCGCCAGCAGCCTTGACAGGGGCGACTATGGCTACACCTTC. Amino acid sequence: CASSLDRGDYGYTF.

This clone was recorded a few times. The V and J genes are TRBV6-4 and TRBJ2-2; either TRBD1 or TRBD2 may fit D (5 bases each). From germline, CDR1 is MRHNA and CDR2 SNTAGT. The CDR3 length is 13 residues. V was pared by 3 bases and J by 3 bases, with 5 bases between. The DNA of the CDR3 is TGTGCCAGCAGTGAGGGACACACCGGGGAGCTGTTTTTT. The encoded protein is CASSEGHTGELFF.

This clone was detected once. The chain recombines TRBV9 with TRBJ2-5, with D possibly matching TRBD1 (6 bases). Trimming shortened V by 0 bases and J by 2 bases, and 17 bases separated the two germline ends. Germline V gives CDR1 SGDLS, CDR2 YYNGEE. The CDR3 consists of 17 residues. CDR3 bases: TGTGCCAGCAGCGTAGAGGCAGGGACACTCAATCAAGAGACCCAGTACTTC. Translating gives CASSVEAGTLNQETQYF.

The rearrangement joins TRBV2 to TRBJ2-7, with D perhaps being TRBD1 or TRBD2 (5 bases each). The CDR3 consists of 13 residues. Germline lookup yields CDR1 SNHLY and CDR2 FYNNEI. Trimming stripped 8 bases from V and 3 bases from J, with 14 bases between. CDR3 DNA sequence: TGTGCCAGCTCGGGCAGGGAGAACTACGAGCAGTACTTC. Translation: CASSGRENYEQYF.

The J gene is TRBJ2-7, the V gene TRBV3-1 (or the pseudogene TRBV3-2); no clear D. The CDR3 covers 16 residues. Trimming took off 1 base at V and 0 bases at J, with 13 bases between the two ends. Germline V CDR1 and CDR2: LGHDT, YNNKEL (reference sequence). As DNA, the CDR3 is TGTGCCAGCAGCCAAGGGTTCTCTACTGACTCCTACGAGCAGTACTTC. Its protein is CASSQGFSTDSYEQYF.

The count of this clone is one. V usage is TRBV9 and J usage is TRBJ2-7, with D possibly TRBD1 on 6 matching bases. Germline assignment: CDR1 SGDLS and CDR2 YYNGEE. V was trimmed by 0 bases and J by 4 bases, leaving 8 bases between them. The CDR3 has 13 residues. The CDR3 region has the DNA TGTGCCAGCAGCGTAGAACAGGGTTACGAGCAGTACTTC. The encoded protein is CASSVEQGYEQYF.

This CDR3 is CASSSKTDYEQYF. The CDR3 nucleotides read TGTGCCAGTAGTAGCAAGACGGACTACGAGCAGTACTTC. V gene TRBV19 combines with J gene TRBJ2-7, with D uncertain. The CDR3 loop spans 13 amino acids. The V and J ends lost 4 bases and 3 bases respectively, with 10 bases between them. Per germline, CDR1 LNHDA and CDR2 SQIVND (reference sequence).

The rearrangement joins TRBV3-1 (or the pseudogene TRBV3-2) to TRBJ1-1, with unresolved D. Germline assignment: CDR1 LGHDT and CDR2 YNNKEL (reference sequence). V gave up 7 bases and J gave up 10 bases, with 13 bases separating them. The CDR3 contains 11 residues. The CDR3 DNA is TGTGCCAGCATCCCCCCCGGGGTAGCTTTCTTT. This gives the protein CASIPPGVAFF.

The V gene is TRBV9, the J gene TRBJ2-7; TRBD1 aligns across 7 bases. CDR1 and CDR2 (germline): SGDLS, YYNGEE. V shed 0 bases, J shed 6 bases, and the junction held 12 bases outside the gene matches. The CDR3 has 16 residues. The CDR3 here is CASSVEGDSRLGEQYF. CDR3 DNA sequence: TGTGCCAGCAGCGTAGAGGGGGACAGCCGCCTGGGCGAGCAGTACTTC.

The chain joins TRBV5-1 to TRBJ2-7; TRBD2 matches 7 bases. The CDR3 has 13 amino acids. V was pared by 6 bases and J by 7 bases, with 10 bases of the junction left unmatched. CDR1 and CDR2 (germline): SGHRS, YFSETQ. CDR3 region: CASMEAGDKEQYF. The CDR3 coding sequence is TGCGCCAGCATGGAGGCGGGAGATAAGGAGCAGTACTTC.

For the CDR3, the DNA is TGTGCCTGGAGTGGGGGCAGCGGGAGTAGTTCTAGCACAGATACGCAGTATTTT. It yields the protein CAWSGGSGSSSSTDTQYF. The chain is built from TRBV30 and TRBJ2-3, with 8 bases aligning to TRBD2. This CDR3 spans 18 amino acids. From germline, CDR1 is GTSNPN and CDR2 SVGIG (reference sequence). Germline trimming cut 1 base from V and 0 bases from J; bases unmatched to any gene: 12.

V and J are TRBV7-2 and TRBJ2-7; 11 bases are shared with TRBD1. Germline V gene sequence: CDR1 SGHTA, CDR2 FQGNSA. With V trimmed by 5 bases and J by 3 bases, 6 bases remained unmatched. The CDR3 runs 15 residues. This CDR3 is CASSPGQGAFYEQYF. CDR3 bases: TGTGCCAGCAGCCCAGGACAGGGGGCGTTCTACGAGCAGTACTTC.

This clone has more than one count but fewer than ten. This chain uses TRBV9 with TRBJ2-2; D gene ambiguous. The CDR3 is 12 residues long. Trimming cost V 3 bases and J 6 bases, with 6 bases left between them. Germline V lookup: CDR1 SGDLS, CDR2 YYNGEE. The CDR3 sequence is CASSGRPGELFF. CDR3 in DNA: TGTGCCAGCAGCGGCCGGCCCGGGGAGCTGTTTTTT.

The V gene is TRBV7-2, the J gene TRBJ2-5; 8 bases match TRBD1. CDR1 is SGHTA, CDR2 FQGNSA, per germline. J was trimmed by 5 bases and V by 4 bases; bases with no gene match: 3. This CDR3 region has 13 residues. This CDR3 reads CASSSRGQETQYF. CDR3 nucleotide sequence: TGTGCCAGCAGCTCCAGGGGGCAGGAGACCCAGTACTTC.

This chain connects TRBV30 to TRBJ2-7; no reliable D call. CDR3 size: 15 residues. Trimming removed 4 bases from V and 3 bases from J, with 19 bases in between. Germline V lookup: CDR1 GTSNPN, CDR2 SVGIG (reference sequence). CDR3 amino acids: CAWILRGRTNYEQYF. Written as DNA, the CDR3 is TGTGCCTGGATCCTCCGTGGCAGAACGAACTACGAGCAGTACTTC.

The chain combines TRBV6-5 with TRBJ2-7; no reliable D call. Germline V gene data show CDR1 as MNHEY and CDR2 as SVGAGI. The CDR3 totals 14 residues. V dropped 5 bases and J dropped 4 bases, with 15 bases sitting between them. The CDR3 DNA follows: TGTGCCAGCAGTCGAGACAAGGCCCTTTACGAGCAGTACTTC. Its protein is CASSRDKALYEQYF.

The chain is built from TRBV20-1 and TRBJ1-2, with D tentatively TRBD1 (5 bases). The V end was cut by 6 bases, the J end by 6 bases, with 11 bases between. This CDR3 has 11 residues. CDR1 and CDR2 from the germline V gene are DFQATT and SNEGSKA (reference sequence). The CDR3 nucleotides are TGCAGTGCCCCTCGGGGCCATGGCTACACCTTC. Translating gives CSAPRGHGYTF.

This chain uses TRBV7-2 with TRBJ1-2, with a weak D call TRBD1 (6 bases). V lost 5 bases, J lost 5 bases, and 12 bases lay in between. This CDR3 has 13 amino acids. The germline gives CDR1 SGHTA, CDR2 FQGNSA. The CDR3 DNA is TGTGCCAGCAGCCCCAACCAGGGGTATGGCTACACCTTC. Its translation: CASSPNQGYGYTF.

The V gene is TRBV19, the J gene TRBJ1-1; D not resolved. This CDR3 is built from 14 residues. Looked up from germline, CDR1 is LNHDA and CDR2 is SQIVND (reference sequence). The germline V and J ends were trimmed by 10 bases and 0 bases, with 15 bases remaining between them. CDR3 DNA: TGTGCCACCACGCTGTACCGGATGAACACTGAAGCTTTCTTT. Its translation: CATTLYRMNTEAFF.

This rearrangement joins TRBV27 to TRBJ1-5; D is perhaps TRBD1 (6 bases). The V and J ends lost 5 bases and 3 bases respectively, with 14 bases between them. Germline loops: CDR1 MNHEY, CDR2 SMNVEV (reference sequence). The CDR3 runs to 15 residues. CDR3 region: CASSAQGTNNQPQHF. The CDR3 coding sequence is TGTGCCAGCAGTGCACAGGGAACTAACAATCAGCCCCAGCATTTT.

This clone turned up a few times. J is TRBJ2-2 and V is TRBV6-5; TRBD1 matches at 8 bases. Trimming took 6 bases from V and 6 from J; bases not matched to a gene: 9. This CDR3 has 15 residues. CDR1 MNHEY and CDR2 SVGAGI come from the germline V gene. The CDR3 reads CASRQLRQGPGELFF. The CDR3 DNA sequence: TGTGCCAGCAGGCAACTCAGACAGGGGCCCGGGGAGCTGTTTTTT.

For the CDR3, the DNA is TGTGCCAGCAGCCCGCCGGGGCTGCGGGGCACTGAAGCTTTCTTT. Its protein is CASSPPGLRGTEAFF. The chain links TRBV7-9 to TRBJ1-1; TRBD1 might be the D (5 bases). V lost 5 bases to trimming and J lost 4 bases, with 17 bases between them. CDR1 SEHNR and CDR2 FQNEAQ come from the germline V gene (reference sequence). The CDR3 is 15 residues long. Full variable domain (rest looked up from reference TRBV7-9 and TRBJ1-1): DTGVSQNPRHKITKRGQNVTFRCDPISEHNRLYWYRQTLGQGPEFLTYFQNEAQLEKSRLLSDRFSAERPKGSFSTLEIQRTEQGDSAMYLCASSPPGLRGTEAFFGQGTRLTVV.

The CDR3 DNA reads as TGTGCCAGCAGCCAGAGGAGCACTAGCGGGAGAGCCGAGCAGTACTTC. Protein sequence: CASSQRSTSGRAEQYF. This chain joins TRBV3-1 (or the pseudogene TRBV3-2) and TRBJ2-7, with 11 positions matching TRBD2. With V trimmed by 3 bases and J by 6 bases, 10 bases remained unmatched. CDR1 is LGHDT and CDR2 is YNNKEL in the germline V gene (reference sequence). The CDR3 has 16 amino acids.

The genes are TRBV7-9 and TRBJ1-3; D not certain. The germline CDR1 and CDR2 sequences are SEHNR and FQNEAQ (reference sequence). The CDR3 sequence is 13 residues long. The V end was cut by 2 bases, the J end by 4 bases, with 6 bases between. The CDR3 DNA follows: TGTGCCAGCAGCTTATCAAAAGGAAACACCATATATTTT. Its protein is CASSLSKGNTIYF. Together with reference TRBV7-9 and TRBJ1-3, the CDR3 gives the full variable domain: DTGVSQNPRHKITKRGQNVTFRCDPISEHNRLYWYRQTLGQGPEFLTYFQNEAQLEKSRLLSDRFSAERPKGSFSTLEIQRTEQGDSAMYLCASSLSKGNTIYFGEGSWLTVV.

This clone was counted a single time. The V and J genes are TRBV7-3 and TRBJ2-2, with 15 bases matching TRBD2. The CDR3 is 18 residues long. The germline V gene encodes CDR1 SGHTA and CDR2 FQGTGA. The V segment lost 5 bases and the J segment 1 base; nucleotides outside the gene matches: 5. CDR3 nucleotides: TGTGCCAGCAGCGCACCGGGACTAGCGGGGGGGAACACCGGGGAGCTGTTTTTT. Residues: CASSAPGLAGGNTGELFF.

This clone appeared a single time. V is TRBV11-2 and J is TRBJ2-5; a weak D match, TRBD2 (7 bases). From germline, CDR1 is SGHAT and CDR2 FQNNGV. This CDR3 has 17 amino acids. V was trimmed by 5 bases and J by 1 base, leaving 20 bases between them. The CDR3 here is CASSTLGGGRRQETQYF. In DNA form, the CDR3 reads TGTGCCAGCAGCACCCTGGGAGGGGGGAGGCGCCAAGAGACCCAGTACTTC.

V gene TRBV4-2 combines with J gene TRBJ2-7; D remains unclear. V dropped 8 bases and J dropped 3 bases, with 14 bases sitting between them. The CDR3 runs to 13 residues. The germline V gene encodes CDR1 LGHNA and CDR2 YNFKEQ. The CDR3 region has the DNA TGTGCCAGCGCGTACGGCCTACACTACGAGCAGTACTTC. This translates into CASAYGLHYEQYF.

This clone was detected only once. The V and J genes are TRBV5-8 and TRBJ1-2; tentatively, D is TRBD1 (6 bases). V gave up 4 bases and J gave up 4 bases, with 20 bases separating them. This CDR3 comprises 16 residues. Looked up from germline, CDR1 is SGHTS and CDR2 is YDEGEE. The CDR3 spells CASSRVGGQSLYGYTF. In nucleotides, the CDR3 is TGTGCCAGCAGCCGGGTGGGAGGACAGTCTCTCTATGGCTACACCTTC.

The genes are TRBV19 and TRBJ2-4; possibly TRBD2 for D (6 bases). The CDR3 totals 16 residues. Trimming took 3 bases from V and 0 from J, leaving 12 bases between them. CDR1 LNHDA and CDR2 SQIVND come from the germline V gene (reference sequence). The CDR3 region is CASSIREAVAKNIQYF. The CDR3 coding sequence is TGTGCCAGTAGTATCAGGGAGGCGGTAGCCAAAAACATTCAGTACTTC.